The next 24 T cell receptor beta chains were all read from a single sample in a study of blood T cell repertoires in COVID-19. Using immunoSEQ multiplex PCR, the repertoire was profiled, and TCRdb retains in-frame clones only, with some absent. The sample includes about 240,000 clones, roughly four fifths of them seen just once. Sequences were obtained from peripheral blood. Source of these receptors: a woman between 70 and 85 years old with acute or convalescent COVID-19.

About this clone itself: A read error may account for a junction end that differs from germline. The chain joins TRBV7-7 to TRBJ2-3; 7 nucleotides agree with TRBD1. CDR1 is SSHAT, CDR2 FNYEAQ, per germline (reference sequence). The CDR3 extends over 15 amino acids. The CDR3 DNA follows: TGTGCTAGCAGCCGCCTCGAGCAGGGGGCAGATACGCAGTATTTT. Protein: CASSRLEQGADTQYF.

The V gene is TRBV11-2, the J gene TRBJ1-2; D gene unclear. In germline, CDR1 is SGHAT, CDR2 FQNNGV. CDR3 length equals 13 residues. The V end was cut by 0 bases, the J end by 4 bases, with 6 bases between. The CDR3: CASSLEQSYGYTF. DNA of the CDR3: TGTGCCAGCAGCTTAGAACAGAGCTATGGCTACACCTTC.

The J gene is TRBJ2-3, the V gene TRBV4-3; maybe TRBD2 (7 bases). With 0 bases removed from V and 9 bases from J, the gap between germline ends came to 13 bases. Per germline, CDR1 LGHNA and CDR2 YSLEER. The CDR3 extends over 14 amino acids. This CDR3 is CASSQEWGRGTQYF. CDR3 bases: TGCGCCAGCAGCCAAGAGTGGGGGCGGGGGACGCAGTATTTT.

This rearrangement joins TRBV27 to TRBJ1-2, with a tentative D call TRBD1 (5 bases). V lost 5 bases, J lost 8 bases, and 21 bases lay in between. The CDR3 is 15 amino acids. Per the germline V gene, CDR1 is MNHEY and CDR2 is SMNVEV (reference sequence). The CDR3 reads CASSEHPVGARGYTF. DNA of the CDR3: TGTGCCAGCAGTGAGCACCCGGTAGGGGCGCGCGGCTACACCTTC.

This clone showed up just a few times. The chain carries TRBV7-2 and TRBJ1-1; maybe TRBD1 (5 bases). In germline, CDR1 is SGHTA, CDR2 FQGNSA. The V end lost 5 bases, the J end lost 6 bases, and 13 bases lay between the germline ends. The CDR3 extends over 13 amino acids. CDR3 in amino acids: CASSPRRGAEAFF. Written as DNA, the CDR3 is TGTGCCAGCAGCCCAAGAAGGGGCGCTGAAGCTTTCTTT.

The chain combines TRBV28 with TRBJ2-5; possibly TRBD2 for D (6 bases). The CDR3 totals 13 residues. Germline lookup yields CDR1 MDHEN and CDR2 SYDVKM. The V end was cut by 7 bases, the J end by 2 bases, with 11 bases between. CDR3: CASTRGDQETQYF. The DNA of the CDR3 is TGTGCCAGCACCCGCGGGGATCAAGAGACCCAGTACTTC.

V gene TRBV12-3 or TRBV12-4 combines with J gene TRBJ2-7, with 10 bases lining up with TRBD1. The ends lost 7 bases at V and 6 bases at J; junction bases unmatched: 6. The CDR3 is made up of 13 amino acids. As DNA, the CDR3 is TGTGCCAGCAATCGACAGGGGGCAGGCGAGCAGTACTTC. This codes for CASNRQGAGEQYF.

This chain connects TRBV10-3 to TRBJ2-7; D perhaps matches TRBD2 (7 bases). Trimming left V 3 bases short and J 0 bases short, with 15 bases between. Looked up from germline, CDR1 is ENHRY and CDR2 is SYGVKD. CDR3 length equals 16 residues. CDR3 sequence: CAISDLGGLSSYEQYF. The CDR3 DNA sequence: TGTGCCATCAGTGACTTGGGGGGGCTTAGCTCCTACGAGCAGTACTTC.

J is TRBJ1-2 and V is TRBV4-3; 8 nucleotides line up with TRBD1. The CDR3 has 15 residues. Germline V gene sequence: CDR1 LGHNA, CDR2 YSLEER. Trimming removed 1 base from V and 4 bases from J; junction bases left unmatched: 5. The CDR3 DNA sequence: TGCGCCAGCAGCCAAGCCGGACAGGGAGTCTATGGCTACACCTTC. Amino acids: CASSQAGQGVYGYTF.

This clone was picked up a small number of times. The rearrangement joins TRBV29-1 to TRBJ1-2; D uncertain. The CDR3 extends over 12 amino acids. V gave up 0 bases and J gave up 5 bases, with 7 bases separating them. Germline CDR1 SQVTM, CDR2 ANQGSEA. The CDR3 sequence: CSVEDITYGYTF. In nucleotides, the CDR3 is TGCAGCGTTGAAGATATTACATATGGCTACACCTTC.

This chain links TRBV18 with TRBJ1-1; 8 bases are shared with TRBD1. The ends lost 6 bases at V and 0 bases at J; junction bases unmatched: 3. Germline CDR1 and CDR2: KGHSH and LQKENI. The CDR3 extends over 14 amino acids. The CDR3 loop reads CASSTQGVNTEAFF. CDR3 nucleotide sequence: TGTGCCAGCTCTACACAGGGGGTGAACACTGAAGCTTTCTTT.

In this sample, this clone turned up a few times. Other DNA variants within this sample encode the same CDR3. This sequence joins TRBV9 and TRBJ1-3; D is possibly TRBD1 (5 bases). Deletions cut 4 bases from V and 0 bases from J, with 14 bases between. CDR3 size: 16 residues. Germline V gives CDR1 SGDLS, CDR2 YYNGEE. Here the CDR3 DNA reads TGTGCCAGCAGCCCCCGGGGGGACGGCTCTGGAAACACCATATATTTT. Amino acids: CASSPRGDGSGNTIYF.

V and J are TRBV4-2 and TRBJ1-5; perhaps TRBD1 as D (6 bases). V was pared by 1 base and J by 3 bases, with 16 bases between. CDR1 and CDR2 (germline): LGHNA, YNFKEQ. CDR3 length: 17 residues. In nucleotides, the CDR3 is TGTGCCAGCAGCCAAGGACAGGTGGGTAGGCTCAATCAGCCCCAGCATTTT. This gives the protein CASSQGQVGRLNQPQHF.

Details on this clone: No DNA is shown, since the ends of the CDR3 on it are uncertain; the CDR3 is the one TCRdb lists. The V and J genes are TRBV5-5 and TRBJ2-7; the table's D gene call, TRBD1, was not cross checked with the DNA. With termini counted, the CDR3 has 14 amino acids. Germline loops: CDR1 SGHKS, CDR2 YYEKEE (reference sequence). The CDR3 loop is CASSFGPGGEEQYF.

This clone was seen just once. The chain carries TRBV5-1 and TRBJ1-1; D remains ambiguous. Per germline, CDR1 SGHRS and CDR2 YFSETQ. The CDR3 covers 15 residues. V lost 2 bases and J lost 7, with 18 bases in between. The CDR3 reads CASSLLTPEAGEAFF. The CDR3 DNA reads TGCGCCAGCAGCTTACTAACACCAGAGGCGGGTGAAGCTTTCTTT.

The chain has TRBV6-2 or TRBV6-3 and TRBJ2-1, with 8 nucleotides matching TRBD2. The trim removed 5 bases at V and 8 bases at J, leaving 8 bases unmatched. From germline, CDR1 is MNHEY and CDR2 SVGEGT. The CDR3 has 14 amino acids. The CDR3 nucleotides read TGTGCCAGCAGTGGCCGGGGGGGCATTGATGAGCAGTTCTTC. It is translated as CASSGRGGIDEQFF.

J is TRBJ1-6 and V is TRBV5-4, with a possible D match to TRBD1 (6 bases). Germline CDR1 and CDR2: SGHNT and YYREEE (reference sequence). The CDR3 is made up of 16 amino acids. Trimming stripped 3 bases from V and 6 bases from J, with 16 bases between. In DNA form, the CDR3 reads TGTGCCAGCAGCTCCCGGGCTGGCAGGGGTAATTCACCCCTCCACTTT. Protein sequence: CASSSRAGRGNSPLHF.

The chain links TRBV27 to TRBJ2-2; 7 bases are shared with TRBD1. CDR1 is MNHEY and CDR2 is SMNVEV in the germline V gene (reference sequence). The CDR3 spans 15 residues. Losses at the gene ends were 6 bases for V and 1 base for J; bases not matched to a gene: 5. The CDR3 loop reads CASSSGQLNTGELFF. The CDR3 DNA reads as TGTGCCAGCAGCTCGGGACAGCTGAACACCGGGGAGCTGTTTTTT.

V is TRBV6-5 and J is TRBJ1-3; D may be TRBD1 (6 bases). Germline loops: CDR1 MNHEY, CDR2 SVGAGI. This CDR3 has 15 residues. Trimming removed 7 bases from V and 4 bases from J, with 17 bases in between. The DNA of the CDR3 is TGTGCCAGCACCCGCCGGGGGGCAGGCGGAAACACCATATATTTT. Amino acid sequence: CASTRRGAGGNTIYF.

This chain uses TRBV25-1 with TRBJ2-1; D unclear. The CDR3 spans 13 residues. Deletions cut 4 bases from V and 6 bases from J, with 10 bases between. The germline CDR1 and CDR2 sequences are MGHDK and SYGVNS. Here the CDR3 DNA reads TGTGCCAGCAGTGGCCTGAACAGCAATGAGCAGTTCTTC. Amino acids: CASSGLNSNEQFF.

The J gene is TRBJ1-5, the V gene TRBV6-5; the D is unclear. CDR3 length: 14 amino acids. From germline, CDR1 is MNHEY and CDR2 SVGAGI. V was cut by 6 bases and J by 3 bases, with 12 bases left in between. The CDR3 DNA reads as TGTGCCAGCAGGTCCTACGGGGACAATCAGCCCCAGCATTTT. It encodes CASRSYGDNQPQHF.

The rearrangement links TRBV6-2 or TRBV6-3 to TRBJ1-5, with D hard to call. The CDR3 length is 17 residues. The V end was cut by 4 bases, the J end by 0 bases, with 16 bases between. From germline, CDR1 is MNHEY and CDR2 SVGEGT. CDR3 sequence reads: CASSFGETRLSNQPQHF. The CDR3 DNA reads as TGTGCCAGCAGTTTTGGGGAGACGAGGCTTAGCAATCAGCCCCAGCATTTT.

The chain is built from TRBV5-8 and TRBJ1-4; the match to TRBD1 covers 9 bases. The germline gives CDR1 SGHTS, CDR2 YDEGEE. This CDR3 region has 18 residues. Trimming cost V 1 base and J 10 bases; bases outside gene matches: 17. CDR3 region: CASSLSSRRGQGRGKLFF. Here the CDR3 DNA reads TGTGCCAGCAGCTTGAGTTCCCGGCGGGGACAGGGCCGAGGAAAACTGTTTTTT. Full variable domain (remainder filled in from reference TRBV5-8 and TRBJ1-4): EAGVTQSPTHLIKTRGQQATLRCSPISGHTSVYWYQQALGLGLQFLLWYDEGEERNRGNFPPRFSGRQFPNYSSELNVNALELEDSALYLCASSLSSRRGQGRGKLFFGSGTQLSVL.

The rearrangement uses TRBV19 and TRBJ2-3; 11 nucleotides line up with TRBD2. The germline V gene has CDR1 LNHDA and CDR2 SQIVND (reference sequence). Trimming took 3 bases from V and 0 from J; bases not matched to a gene: 5. The CDR3 runs to 17 residues. The CDR3 DNA sequence: TGTGCCAGTAGTATGTCCCTAGCGGGGGGTAGCACAGATACGCAGTATTTT. Translating it yields CASSMSLAGGSTDTQYF.